This entry describes one T cell receptor beta chain. The sample is drawn from a study of blood T cell repertoires in COVID-19. Study-wide background: The United States, Italy and Spain supplied acute and convalescent COVID-19 samples. Sources were T cells, B-cell-depleted T cells, or PBMCs; the material itself was cDNA or gDNA.

Study processing details: Reference gene primer amplification gave estimated nucleated cell counts. TCRdb's copy holds only in-frame clones and misses some; the assay was immunoSEQ multiplex PCR. From that table come the V and J calls and clone size; the DNA was used to work out D and trimming. The sample shows approximately 25,000 clones, 55% to 85% of them seen only once. What was sequenced was peripheral blood. The clonotype originates from an elderly woman with acute or convalescent COVID-19.

DNA for the CDR3: TGTGCCAGCAGCTTAGTGGCGGGGGGAACAGATACGCAGTATTTT. It is translated as CASSLVAGGTDTQYF. The V and J genes are TRBV7-6 and TRBJ2-3, with 8 nucleotides matching TRBD2. CDR3 length: 15 amino acids. V lost 1 base, J lost 3 bases, and 3 bases stayed unmatched. Germline values: CDR1 SGHVS, CDR2 FNYEAQ.